This record looks at one T cell receptor (beta chain) sequence and its context. This clone occurred once. No antigen is known for it. A read error may account for a junction end that differs from germline. This specimen's treatment or condition label, interpreted: oral pan-JAK inhibitor, 5-10 mg twice daily. From alopecia areata patients, peripheral blood was collected along with lesional scalp punch biopsies. PBMCs were isolated by density centrifugation and stained for CD3, CD4 and CD8, after which CD4+ and CD8+ T cells were sorted on a FACSAria. The data stem from a study of CD8+ T cells in alopecia areata (dated by TCRdb to 2016 to 2019). As for the study more broadly: Treated patients were enrolled in an open-label pilot trial of oral tofacitinib, 5 to 10 mg twice daily, for moderate-to-severe alopecia areata. Tofacitinib-treated patients had biopsies at baseline and at 4 and 24 weeks of treatment, with a later scalp biopsy in several patients. Patients received tofacitinib for 6 to 18 months and were then followed off drug for 6 months to check for delayed response and recurrence. Scalp clonality was compared among normal scalp (n=4), patchy alopecia areata scalp (n=8), and alopecia totalis/universalis scalp (n=8). Disease severity in treated patients was measured with the SALT score, which quantifies the percentage of affected scalp surface area. In humans, TCRbeta sequencing was performed on scalp tissue and on sorted CD4+ and CD8+ peripheral blood T cells from healthy controls and from patients with patchy or totalis/universalis alopecia areata. RNA was extracted with the PAXgene miRNA kit for fixed scalp, the miRNeasy kit for PBMCs, and the RNeasy kit for mouse skin. TCRbeta CDR3 regions were amplified by immunoSEQ multiplex PCR using 35 Vbeta forward and 13 Jbeta reverse primers. In both human patients and the C3H/HeJ mouse model, the study applied high-throughput TCRbeta sequencing to look at T cell clonal expansion in alopecia areata. The investigation overall reported the following: Compared with normal scalp, lesional scalp, particularly in alopecia totalis/universalis, had higher clonality and more expanded CD8+ clones, which suggests antigenic drive. Scalp TCR repertoire analysis is complicated because resident alphabeta T cells in normal human skin are also sequenced, whereas mouse skin is dominated by gammadelta T cells. Because the treated cohort was small and included a single nonresponder, larger studies are needed to assess links between baseline CD8+ expansion and response. Scalp clonality and the number of expanded CD8+ clones among the top 100 scalp clones were significantly decreased by tofacitinib. TCR sequences shared between patients were less clear than in mice, possibly partly because of HLA diversity in the patient population. Many expanded lesional clones persisted in scalp and blood during tofacitinib treatment, which may partly explain relapse after stopping treatment.

The method behind the library was the immunoSEQ multiplex PCR assay. For TCR sequencing, RNA was extracted from every sample and reverse transcribed into cDNA to serve as template. First-strand cDNA was synthesized using SuperScript III with a 2:1 mix of oligo-dT and random hexamers. Amplification bias was assessed with a synthetic immune receptor repertoire, and residual bias was removed computationally. For the original study's pipeline: After raw reads were preprocessed to remove errors, the CDR3 was defined following IMGT conventions as running from the conserved cysteine to phenylalanine. Clonality was calculated as 1 minus Shannon entropy normalized by log2 of the number of productive unique TCRs. Whether each scalp clone was CD4 or CD8 was inferred by checking scalp TCRbeta sequences against the CD4 and CD8 repertoires from sorted blood. TCRdb mirrors the immuneACCESS table, restricted to in-frame sequences. Some clones are absent from its copies; in checked studies, under half trace to an unresolved V gene, and the reason for the others is unknown. Clone size and the V and J calls come from that table; the DNA yielded D and trimming. Recorded for this sample are approximately 210,000 clones; roughly 70% of them occurred a single time. The ten largest clonotypes hold about 1.3% of the sample.

Based on the germline V gene (reference sequence), the CDR1 and CDR2 sequences are DFQATT and SNEGSKA. The CDR3 runs 11 residues from the cysteine to the phenylalanine. Only the CDR3 portion is preserved as DNA: 33 bases, with reading frame beginning at the first base. This specimen consisted of CD4+ T cells sorted from blood, obtained around week 50, from a patient treated with tofacitinib. This chain joins TRBV20-1 to TRBJ1-4, and possibly TRBD1, on 6 matching bases. The receptor comes from a human donor with alopecia areata. The base sequence is TGCAGTGCTAGAGGTCCGGGACACCCCTCGTTT. Translated, it gives CSARGPGHPSF.